Shown below are 32 T cell receptor beta chains from a single sample sequenced in a study of monozygotic twins with cystic fibrosis. Only in-frame clones appear in the TCRdb table, and some are missing; sequencing was by immunoSEQ multiplex PCR. There are around 36,000 clones in the sample; 66% occur only once, and roughly 0.72% lies in the top ten. Sequenced material: blood. The receptors originated from a girl between 5 and 17 years old with cystic fibrosis.

The chain couples TRBV7-2 to TRBJ2-5, with TRBD2 matching over 9 bases. The CDR3 consists of 17 residues. Germline CDR1 is SGHTA and CDR2 is FQGNSA. V dropped 1 base and J dropped 4; count of bases not matched to a gene: 10. CDR3 residues: CASSLGVRLAGLETQYF. Written as DNA, the CDR3 is TGTGCCAGCAGCTTAGGAGTCCGGCTAGCGGGACTAGAGACCCAGTACTTC.

This clone appeared a few times. This sequence joins TRBV10-3 and TRBJ1-1, with 7 bases fitting TRBD1. Losses at the gene ends were 4 bases for V and 4 bases for J; bases not matched to a gene: 6. There are 14 residues in the CDR3. The germline CDR1 and CDR2 sequences are ENHRY and SYGVKD. The CDR3 DNA reads TGTGCCATCAGTGTGGATAGGGGGCTCACTGAAGCTTTCTTT. It is translated as CAISVDRGLTEAFF.

The chain recombines TRBV2 with TRBJ2-3, with D uncertain. Between the trimmed V and J ends, which lost 4 bases and 0 bases, there was a span of 11 bases. This CDR3 is 15 amino acids long. Germline CDR1 is SNHLY and CDR2 is FYNNEI. The CDR3 sequence is CASSGRQKSTDTQYF. In DNA form, the CDR3 reads TGTGCCAGCAGTGGGCGGCAGAAGAGCACAGATACGCAGTATTTT.

The rearrangement links TRBV18 to TRBJ2-5, with D hard to call. V was trimmed by 2 bases and J by 1 base, leaving 11 bases between them. The CDR3 has 15 amino acids. The germline gives CDR1 KGHSH, CDR2 LQKENI. The DNA of the CDR3 is TGTGCCAGCTCACCAGTAATCGGCACCCAAGAGACCCAGTACTTC. This sequence encodes CASSPVIGTQETQYF.

Only one count was recorded for this clone. The CDR3 protein is CASSLKRAGGPQYF. For the CDR3, the DNA is TGTGCCAGCAGTTTAAAAAGGGCAGGGGGGCCCCAGTACTTC. The chain employs TRBV27 and TRBJ2-5; possible D gene TRBD1, 7 bases. CDR3 size: 14 residues. The germline CDR1 and CDR2 sequences are MNHEY and SMNVEV (reference sequence). The V gene lost 2 bases and the J gene lost 9 bases, with 16 bases spanning the gap.

This clone was seen just once. The rearrangement uses TRBV13 and TRBJ2-1; the D is unclear. Trimming shortened V by 2 bases and J by 8 bases, and 7 bases separated the two germline ends. Per the germline V gene, CDR1 is PRHDT and CDR2 is FYEKMQ (reference sequence). The CDR3 is 12 residues long. The CDR3 coding sequence is TGTGCCAGCAGCTTAAAGCTCGATGAGCAGTTCTTC. As protein: CASSLKLDEQFF.

J is TRBJ2-7 and V is TRBV7-2; D gene uncertain. Trimming removed 2 bases at V and 1 base at J, with 6 bases between. The germline V gene has CDR1 SGHTA and CDR2 FQGNSA. This CDR3 has 13 amino acids. The CDR3 region is CASSLRQSYEQYF. The CDR3 DNA reads TGTGCCAGCAGCTTACGGCAGTCCTACGAGCAGTACTTC.

V and J are TRBV7-9 and TRBJ2-1; 11 bases are shared with TRBD2. V lost 5 bases, J lost 4 bases, and 13 bases stayed unmatched. Per germline, CDR1 SEHNR and CDR2 FQNEAQ (reference sequence). The CDR3 loop spans 18 amino acids. The CDR3 nucleotides are TGTGCCAGCAGCCCCAGACCACGACTAGCGGGATTATACAATGAGCAGTTCTTC. Translating gives CASSPRPRLAGLYNEQFF.

The V call is TRBV7-8, the J call TRBJ2-3; D unclear. V was shortened by 2 bases and J by 5 bases, with 14 bases between the two germline ends. CDR1 and CDR2 (germline): SGHVS, FQNEAQ. The CDR3 is 15 residues long. CDR3 DNA: TGTGCCAGCAGCTTATCCCGGCTGAGAGGAGATACGCAGTATTTT. This encodes CASSLSRLRGDTQYF.

J is TRBJ1-5 and V is TRBV6-6; possible D gene TRBD1, 6 bases. There are 16 residues in the CDR3. CDR1 is MNHNY and CDR2 is SVGAGI in the germline V gene (reference sequence). Trimming pared 6 bases from V and 0 bases from J, leaving 15 bases between. The CDR3 loop is CASRRGGFDSNQPQHF. As DNA, the CDR3 is TGTGCCAGCAGGCGGGGGGGCTTCGATAGCAATCAGCCCCAGCATTTT.

The chain uses TRBV21-1 and TRBJ2-2; whether TRBD1, the table's D call, matches the DNA was not checked. TRBV21-1 is recorded as a pseudogene. The CDR3 runs to 17 residues. CDR3 in DNA: TGTGCCAGCCGCAAAAGAGACAGCCATCTGAACACCGGGGAGCTGTTTTTT. It is translated as CASRKRDSHLNTGELFF.

V usage is TRBV14 and J usage is TRBJ2-7; D remains unclear. CDR1 SGHDN and CDR2 FVKESK come from the germline V gene. Trimming removed 1 base from V and 1 base from J, with 8 bases in between. The CDR3 consists of 14 residues. The CDR3 sequence is CASSQVVQSYEQYF. The CDR3 nucleotides read TGTGCCAGCAGCCAAGTGGTACAGTCCTACGAGCAGTACTTC.

V usage is TRBV19 and J usage is TRBJ2-2; D unresolved. V shed 1 base and J shed 6 bases, with 6 bases lying between them. The germline CDR1 and CDR2 sequences are LNHDA and SQIVND (reference sequence). The CDR3 has 13 residues. CDR3: CASSIVQSGELFF. The DNA for the CDR3 is TGTGCCAGTAGTATAGTACAGTCCGGGGAGCTGTTTTTT. The full variable domain, in which reference TRBV19 and TRBJ2-2 provide the parts outside the CDR3, is DGGITQSPKYLFRKEGQNVTLSCEQNLNHDAMYWYRQDPGQGLRLIYYSQIVNDFQKGDIAEGYSVSREKKESFPLTVTSAQKNPTAFYLCASSIVQSGELFFGEGSRLTVL.

V usage is TRBV25-1 and J usage is TRBJ2-1; D is possibly TRBD1 or TRBD2 (5 bases each). The V gene lost 0 bases and the J gene lost 8 bases, with 17 bases spanning the gap. The V gene's germline CDR1 is MGHDK and CDR2 SYGVNS. This CDR3 spans 16 amino acids. CDR3 nucleotide sequence: TGTGCCAGCAGTGAATATGTAGTGGGGGTACTAGATGAGCAGTTCTTC. It specifies CASSEYVVGVLDEQFF.

V usage is TRBV7-2 and J usage is TRBJ2-3; 9 bases are a match to TRBD2. The CDR3 contains 15 residues. Germline CDR1 reads SGHTA; CDR2 reads FQGNSA. Losses at the gene ends were 5 bases for V and 3 bases for J; bases not matched to a gene: 6. CDR3 loop: CASSPGTSRTDTQYF. CDR3 coding DNA: TGTGCCAGCAGCCCCGGGACTAGCAGAACAGATACGCAGTATTTT.

The chain employs TRBV15 and TRBJ1-3; unclear D gene. The CDR3 covers 14 residues. Germline V gives CDR1 LNHNV, CDR2 YYDKDF (reference sequence). Trimming took 1 base from V and 4 from J, leaving 8 bases between them. CDR3 residues: CATSRAGSGNTIYF. The DNA of the CDR3 is TGTGCCACCAGCAGAGCAGGTTCAGGAAACACCATATATTTT.

This sequence joins TRBV4-1 and TRBJ2-3; 13 bases are a match to TRBD2. The J segment lost 8 bases and the V segment lost 3 bases, leaving 8 bases of the junction unmatched. CDR1 MGHRA and CDR2 YSYEKL come from the germline V gene. This CDR3 comprises 16 residues. CDR3 sequence reads: CASSHRTSGGPSTQYF. CDR3 in DNA: TGCGCCAGCAGCCACAGGACTAGCGGGGGACCAAGTACGCAGTATTTT.

The J gene is TRBJ2-5, the V gene TRBV9, with 7 bases aligning to TRBD2. J was trimmed by 2 bases and V by 4 bases; bases with no gene match: 8. The length of the CDR3 is 15 residues. Germline CDR1 SGDLS, CDR2 YYNGEE. The CDR3 DNA is TGTGCCAGCAGCTTTGGAACTAGCGAGCAAGAGACCCAGTACTTC. Protein sequence: CASSFGTSEQETQYF.

A few counts support this clone. The chain joins TRBV7-2 to TRBJ1-2, with unresolved D. The V gene lost 0 bases and the J gene lost 3 bases, with 11 bases spanning the gap. The germline V gene encodes CDR1 SGHTA and CDR2 FQGNSA. The CDR3 extends over 15 amino acids. The chain's CDR3 is CASSLAPGSDYGYTF. The CDR3 DNA reads TGTGCCAGCAGCTTAGCGCCGGGCAGCGACTATGGCTACACCTTC.

The V and J genes are TRBV9 and TRBJ2-7; 10 nucleotides agree with TRBD2. CDR1 and CDR2 from the germline V gene are SGDLS and YYNGEE. The ends lost 2 bases at V and 4 bases at J; junction bases unmatched: 6. The CDR3 length is 15 residues. In DNA, the CDR3 is TGTGCCAGCAGCGTTAGCGGGAGGTCTGATTACGAGCAGTACTTC. This sequence encodes CASSVSGRSDYEQYF.

The rearrangement joins TRBV7-9 to TRBJ2-3; D gene unclear. Trimming removed 4 bases at V and 5 bases at J, with 13 bases between. CDR1 is SEHNR and CDR2 is FQNEAQ in the germline V gene (reference sequence). This CDR3 has 14 residues. In DNA form, the CDR3 reads TGTGCCAGCAGCTCTAGACCATTAATAGATACGCAGTATTTT. It specifies CASSSRPLIDTQYF.

In its sample, this clone was seen a few times. This rearrangement joins TRBV13 to TRBJ1-1; the D is unclear. V was clipped by 4 bases and J by 2 bases, with 11 bases between them. CDR1 is PRHDT, CDR2 FYEKMQ, per germline (reference sequence). The CDR3 is made up of 14 amino acids. The CDR3 sequence: CASSSPSINTEAFF. The CDR3 DNA reads TGTGCCAGCAGCTCCCCCAGCATCAACACTGAAGCTTTCTTT.

This chain uses TRBV4-3 with TRBJ2-7; D remains unclear. CDR3 size: 13 residues. CDR1 is LGHNA, CDR2 YSLEER, per germline. Trimming stripped 0 bases from V and 3 bases from J, with 6 bases between. The CDR3 loop reads CASSQESSYEQYF. The CDR3 nucleotides read TGCGCCAGCAGCCAAGAGTCCAGCTACGAGCAGTACTTC.

CDR3 amino acids: CASTVLGGSVYNEQFF. In DNA form, the CDR3 reads TGCGCCAGCACGGTATTGGGGGGAAGTGTCTACAATGAGCAGTTCTTC. The rearrangement links TRBV5-1 to TRBJ2-1, with D perhaps TRBD2 (6 bases). Germline V gene data show CDR1 as SGHRS and CDR2 as YFSETQ. The CDR3 runs 16 residues. V was trimmed by 6 bases and J by 3 bases, leaving 19 bases between them.

This chain joins TRBV19 and TRBJ1-5; D remains ambiguous. This CDR3 has 15 amino acids. The V end was cut by 2 bases, the J end by 4 bases, with 12 bases between. The V gene's germline CDR1 is LNHDA and CDR2 SQIVND (reference sequence). CDR3 sequence reads: CASSISAGQNQPQHF. The CDR3 DNA sequence: TGTGCCAGTAGTATATCAGCCGGCCAAAATCAGCCCCAGCATTTT.

The chain is built from TRBV7-2 and TRBJ2-1, with unresolved D. This CDR3 is built from 11 residues. CDR1 and CDR2 (germline): SGHTA, FQGNSA. Trimming stripped 4 bases from V and 8 bases from J, with 6 bases between. CDR3 protein: CASSSSYEQFF. The CDR3 bases are TGTGCCAGCAGCTCGAGCTATGAGCAGTTCTTC. Filled out from reference TRBV7-2 and TRBJ2-1, the complete variable domain reads GAGVSQSPSNKVTEKGKDVELRCDPISGHTALYWYRQSLGQGLEFLIYFQGNSAPDKSGLPSDRFSAERTGGSVSTLTIQRTQQEDSAVYLCASSSSYEQFFGPGTRLTVL.

V gene TRBV5-4 combines with J gene TRBJ2-2; D gene ambiguous. Trimming stripped 4 bases from V and 1 base from J, with 8 bases between. CDR1 and CDR2 from the germline V gene are SGHNT and YYREEE (reference sequence). CDR3 length equals 14 residues. The CDR3 protein is CASSRTGNTGELFF. The CDR3 region has the DNA TGTGCCAGCAGCCGGACGGGGAACACCGGGGAGCTGTTTTTT.

V usage is TRBV7-2 and J usage is TRBJ1-2; D is unresolved. Germline assignment: CDR1 SGHTA and CDR2 FQGNSA. This CDR3 region has 18 residues. Trimming shortened V by 1 base and J by 4 bases, and 22 bases separated the two germline ends. CDR3 bases: TGTGCCAGCAGCTTAGTAGGCCTAATGGGGAATATCGGCTATGGCTACACCTTC. It codes for CASSLVGLMGNIGYGYTF.

Only a few counts were recorded for this clone. The J gene is TRBJ1-1, the V gene TRBV4-1, with D uncertain. The germline V gene has CDR1 MGHRA and CDR2 YSYEKL. The CDR3 consists of 16 residues. The V end lost 1 base, the J end lost 6 bases, and 18 bases lay between the germline ends. The CDR3 spells CASSQGVWAATAEAFF. CDR3 DNA: TGCGCCAGCAGCCAAGGGGTGTGGGCCGCGACGGCTGAAGCTTTCTTT.

The genes are TRBV9 and TRBJ2-6; D is undetermined. The V end lost 0 bases, the J end lost 0 bases, and 7 bases lay between the germline ends. Germline V gives CDR1 SGDLS, CDR2 YYNGEE. This CDR3 has 16 residues. The CDR3 loop reads CASSVGRVSGANVLTF. The CDR3 DNA follows: TGTGCCAGCAGCGTAGGAAGGGTCTCTGGGGCCAACGTCCTGACTTTC.

The chain recombines TRBV13 with TRBJ2-6, with D unclear. Trimming removed 5 bases at V and 3 bases at J, with 17 bases between. CDR3 length: 17 residues. Germline V gene data show CDR1 as PRHDT and CDR2 as FYEKMQ (reference sequence). The CDR3 DNA follows: TGTGCCAGCAGCCAGCGTGGTGGGGAAGTTGGGGCCAACGTCCTGACTTTC. Protein sequence: CASSQRGGEVGANVLTF.

CDR3: CASCLMCGRPYEQYV. The CDR3 bases are TGCGCCAGCTGCCTAATGTGCGGGAGACCCTACGAGCAGTACGTC. The chain has TRBV10-1 and TRBJ2-7; 7 bases are shared with TRBD2. CDR3 length equals 15 residues. With 8 bases clipped from V and 2 bases from J, the junction kept 12 bases outside the gene matches. Germline loops: CDR1 WNHNN, CDR2 SYGVQD (reference sequence).